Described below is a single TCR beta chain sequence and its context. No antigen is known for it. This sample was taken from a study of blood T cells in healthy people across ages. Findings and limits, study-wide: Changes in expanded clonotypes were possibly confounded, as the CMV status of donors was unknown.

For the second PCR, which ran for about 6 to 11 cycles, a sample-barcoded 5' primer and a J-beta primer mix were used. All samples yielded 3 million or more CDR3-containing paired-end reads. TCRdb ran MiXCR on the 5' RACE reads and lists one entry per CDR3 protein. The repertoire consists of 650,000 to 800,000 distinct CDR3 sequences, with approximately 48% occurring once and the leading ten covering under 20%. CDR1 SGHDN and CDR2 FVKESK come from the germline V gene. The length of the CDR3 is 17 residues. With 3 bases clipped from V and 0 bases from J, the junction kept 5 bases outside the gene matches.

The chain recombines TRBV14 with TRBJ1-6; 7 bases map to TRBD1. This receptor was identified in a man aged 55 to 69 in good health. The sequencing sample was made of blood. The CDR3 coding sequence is TGTGCCAGCAGCCACCAGAACAGGGGCTCCTATAATTCACCCCTCCACTTT. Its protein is CASSHQNRGSYNSPLHF.